Listed below are T cell receptor beta chains from one sample, sequenced in a study of CD8+ T cells in alopecia areata. Profiling relied on immunoSEQ multiplex PCR, and the TCRdb table lists in-frame clones only, not all of them. The data show fewer than 250,000 clones, with about two fifths seen just once and 0.45% to 0.55% held by the top ten. The source material was CD4+ T cells sorted from blood, sampled around week 34, from a patient treated with tofacitinib. The receptors derive from a human donor with alopecia areata. The CDR3 runs from the conserved cysteine through the conserved F or W. D genes are given only for firm matches. A row's size may be missing; if present it is once, few, many or a size class.

v_call	j_call	clone_size	d_call	cdr3_aa	cdr3_nt
TRBV27	TRBJ1-5	.	.	CASSLTGLFQPQHF	TGTGCCAGCAGTTTAACAGGGTTGTTTCAGCCCCAGCATTTT
TRBV14	TRBJ1-3	.	.	CASSQVLSGNTIYF	TGTGCCAGCAGCCAAGTGCTCTCTGGAAACACCATATATTTT
TRBV5-6	TRBJ1-6	.	TRBD1	CASSLSTSGTGYGSPLHF	TGTGCCAGCAGCCTATCCACATCCGGGACAGGGTACGGTTCACCCCTCCACTTT
TRBV15	TRBJ1-4	.	.	CATTRGNEKLFF	TGTGCCACCACAAGGGGAAATGAAAAACTGTTTTTT
TRBV10-3	TRBJ2-7	.	TRBD1	CAISARDRGVYEQYF	TGTGCCATCAGTGCACGGGACAGGGGTGTCTACGAGCAGTACTTC
TRBV30	TRBJ2-4	.	.	CAWSTRTEAKNIQYF	TGTGCCTGGAGTACACGGACAGAAGCCAAAAACATTCAGTACTTC
TRBV7-9	TRBJ2-7	.	.	CASSLGTEQYF	TGTGCCAGCAGCTTAGGTACCGAGCAGTACTTC
TRBV14	TRBJ2-1	few	.	CASSQVARAWGNEQFF	TGTGCCAGCAGCCAAGTTGCCCGGGCTTGGGGTAATGAGCAGTTCTTC
TRBV2	TRBJ2-3	few	TRBD1	CASSVRTGGPDTQYF	TGTGCCAGCAGCGTCCGGACAGGAGGTCCAGATACGCAGTATTTT
TRBV2	TRBJ2-5	.	TRBD2	CASRGTRLQETQYF	TGTGCCAGCAGAGGGACTAGACTACAAGAGACCCAGTACTTC